These 2 T cell receptor beta chains were sequenced from one sample in a study of vaccination effects on CD4 cells after COVID-19. No antigen has been identified for these receptors. Antigen-specific CD4+ T cells expanded by the ViraFEST assay with viral peptide pools were then sequenced. Scientists isolated CD4+ T cells after a roughly nine-day culture period ended. No vaccinee had earlier SARS-CoV-2 infection, and nucleocapsid antibodies were negative. TCRdb's table, derived via immunoSEQ multiplex PCR, lists solely in-frame clones and lacks some. The data hold around 68,000 clones, with over 70% observed a single time. This specimen consisted of CD4+ T cells from PBMCs cultured with SARS-CoV-2 spike peptides, obtained before COVID-19 vaccination. The source of these receptors is a human donor who received a COVID-19 vaccine.

The chain has TRBV6-5 and TRBJ1-4; 8 bases line up with TRBD1. CDR3 length: 14 amino acids. Germline lookup yields CDR1 MNHEY and CDR2 SVGAGI. V dropped 6 bases and J dropped 5; count of bases not matched to a gene: 5. CDR3 nucleotide sequence: TGTGCCAGCAGGGCGACAGGGGCGAATGAAAAACTGTTTTTT. This translates into CASRATGANEKLFF.

The V and J genes are TRBV6-1 and TRBJ2-4; TRBD1 matches 7 bases. Germline-derived CDR1 and CDR2 are MNHNS and SASEGT. Germline trimming cut 2 bases from V and 11 bases from J; bases unmatched to any gene: 9. The CDR3 has 14 residues. The CDR3 spells CASSELPTGKVQYF. The CDR3, as DNA: TGTGCCAGCAGTGAATTACCGACAGGGAAGGTTCAGTACTTC.